This is a list of T cell receptor beta chains from one sample in a study of blood T cell repertoires in COVID-19. The assay was immunoSEQ multiplex PCR, and TCRdb's table has in-frame clones only and misses some. The sample has around 300,000 clones, around 82% seen once. The sample was peripheral blood. The source of these receptors is a man younger than 40 with active or convalescent COVID-19. The CDR3 runs from the conserved cysteine through the conserved F or W. D genes are given only for firm matches. Expanded clones are given a class, and other clones once, few, many or no size at all.

size: -; V: TRBV7-2; D: TRBD1; J: TRBJ1-3; DNA: TGTGCCAGCAGCGAGGGACAGTTGAACACCATATATTTT; CDR3: CASSEGQLNTIYF
size: -; V: TRBV28; D: -; J: TRBJ1-4; DNA: TGTGCCAGCCATGCGCCGGGGCAGGTGGGGGGAAAACTGTTTTTT; CDR3: CASHAPGQVGGKLFF
size: -; V: TRBV30; D: -; J: TRBJ1-1; DNA: TGTGCCTGGAGTAGGAGCATGAACACTGAAGCTTTCTTT; CDR3: CAWSRSMNTEAFF
size: -; V: TRBV14; D: -; J: TRBJ2-3; DNA: TGTGCCAGCAGCGCGGCGGGCCTCTCATGGATTGGTACGCAGTATTTT; CDR3: CASSAAGLSWIGTQYF
size: -; V: TRBV11-2; D: -; J: TRBJ2-1; DNA: TGTGCCAGCAGCTTAGCTCCGGGCAATGAGCAGTTCTTC; CDR3: CASSLAPGNEQFF
size: -; V: TRBV6-5; D: -; J: TRBJ2-5; DNA: TGTGCCAGCAGTTACAACACAGAACAAGAGACCCAGTACTTC; CDR3: CASSYNTEQETQYF
size: -; V: TRBV7-2; D: TRBD1; J: TRBJ1-5; DNA: TGTGCCAGCAGCCCCGCCCCGACAGGGAATCAGCCCCAGCATTTT; CDR3: CASSPAPTGNQPQHF
size: -; V: TRBV28; D: TRBD1; J: TRBJ2-1; DNA: TGTGCCAGCAGTTCCTCACTCGGGACAGGTTCGTTCTTC; CDR3: CASSSSLGTGSFF
size: -; V: TRBV19; D: -; J: TRBJ1-1; DNA: TGTGCCAGTAGTCCCCTCGAGGAGGGAGACACTGAAGCTTTCTTT; CDR3: CASSPLEEGDTEAFF
size: -; V: TRBV6-5; D: -; J: TRBJ1-4; DNA: TGTGCCAGCAGTAGCCTCCCCGGTGGTGAAAAACTGTTTTTT; CDR3: CASSSLPGGEKLFF
size: -; V: TRBV5-3; D: -; J: TRBJ1-3; DNA: TGTGCCAGAAGCTTGGCCAGCTCTGGAAACACCATATATTTT; CDR3: CARSLASSGNTIYF
size: -; V: TRBV6-1; D: -; J: TRBJ2-1; DNA: TGTGCCAGCAGTGAGAATAGGGGCGAGCAGTTCTTC; CDR3: CASSENRGEQFF
size: few; V: TRBV6-5; D: -; J: TRBJ1-4; DNA: TGTGCCAGCAGATCCGGGGCTCTAGCGCCTGAAAAACTGTTTTTT; CDR3: CASRSGALAPEKLFF
size: -; V: TRBV6-5; D: TRBD1; J: TRBJ1-5; DNA: TGTGCCAGCAATCGACAGGGTAATCAGCCCCAGCATTTT; CDR3: CASNRQGNQPQHF
size: once; V: TRBV6-4; D: -; J: TRBJ2-1; DNA: TGTGCCAGCAGCCCACAGGGAGTCAATGAGCAGTTCTTC; CDR3: CASSPQGVNEQFF
size: -; V: TRBV7-2; D: TRBD2; J: TRBJ2-7; DNA: TGTGCCAGCAGCTTGGCTATAGCGGGAGTATCCGAGCAGTACTTC; CDR3: CASSLAIAGVSEQYF